The 8 T cell receptor beta chains given below trace back to one sample, sequenced in a study of T-cell reconstitution after alpha-beta-depleted transplantation in children. The TCRbeta library was prepared with unique molecular identifiers. TCRdb recomputed calls from the PCR reads with MiXCR, one row per CDR3 protein. The sample includes 500,000 to 750,000 distinct CDR3 sequences, 10% to 15% of them seen just once. The specimen comprised PBMCs, mostly from graft donor cells, sampled 360 days after TCRalphabeta/CD19-depleted stem cell transplant. Source of these receptors: a male patient younger than 18 who had a stem cell transplant for acute myeloid leukemia, so the T cells may come from the graft donor.

For this clonotype: Given a much more abundant clone one base away, this may be a read error. This chain joins TRBV12-3 or TRBV12-4 and TRBJ2-1; no clear D gene. The CDR3 runs to 15 residues. Trimming took 2 bases from V and 8 from J, leaving 16 bases between them. This CDR3 reads CASSLRLASYDEQFF. CDR3 DNA sequence: TGTGCCAGCAGTTTACGTTTGGCCTCTTATGATGAGCAGTTCTTC.

This clonotype was seen ten or more times. This chain connects TRBV9 to TRBJ2-3; D not certain. V was shortened by 0 bases and J by 0 bases, with 5 bases between the two germline ends. CDR1 is SGDLS and CDR2 is YYNGEE in the germline V gene. The CDR3 totals 14 residues. This chain's CDR3 is CASSVDGSTDTQYF. In DNA, the CDR3 is TGTGCCAGCAGCGTAGACGGGAGCACAGATACGCAGTATTTT.

The chain links TRBV12-3 or TRBV12-4 to TRBJ2-5, with 7 bases matching TRBD2. Unmatched junction bases numbered 10, after V lost 2 bases and J lost 4 bases. CDR3 size: 16 residues. The CDR3: CASSLITGGPGETQYF. The CDR3 bases are TGTGCCAGCAGTTTAATCACGGGAGGACCGGGAGAGACCCAGTACTTC.

This clonotype appeared a few times. The chain uses TRBV29-1 and TRBJ2-7, with 9 bases fitting TRBD1. This CDR3 is built from 14 residues. Germline assignment: CDR1 SQVTM and CDR2 ANQGSEA. Trimming took 6 bases from V and 4 from J; bases not matched to a gene: 10. CDR3 in amino acids: CSVGTGSFRYEQYF. The CDR3, as DNA: TGCAGCGTGGGGACAGGGAGCTTCAGGTACGAGCAGTACTTC.

This clonotype was counted ten times or more. J is TRBJ2-1 and V is TRBV5-1; TRBD2 might be the D (6 bases). Trimming removed 4 bases at V and 1 base at J, with 18 bases between. The CDR3 length is 17 residues. The germline V gene encodes CDR1 SGHRS and CDR2 YFSETQ. CDR3 in amino acids: CASSPPGRDLSYNEQFF. The CDR3 DNA follows: TGCGCCAGCAGCCCGCCCGGGCGGGACTTATCCTACAATGAGCAGTTCTTC.

A few counts support this clonotype. This chain uses TRBV5-1 with TRBJ2-1; 7 bases agree with TRBD2. The CDR3 runs to 16 residues. The J segment lost 3 bases and the V segment lost 4 bases, leaving 10 bases of the junction unmatched. The germline CDR1 and CDR2 sequences are SGHRS and YFSETQ. This CDR3 is CASSLGLTNIYNEQFF. The CDR3 DNA reads TGCGCCAGCAGCCTGGGACTAACCAACATCTACAATGAGCAGTTCTTC.

The chain carries TRBV15 and TRBJ2-2, with 7 bases lining up with TRBD2. Unmatched junction bases numbered 0, after V lost 5 bases and J lost 6 bases. Germline CDR1 and CDR2: LNHNV and YYDKDF (reference sequence). The CDR3 runs 12 residues. CDR3 sequence reads: CATSLAAGELFF. The CDR3 DNA sequence: TGTGCCACCAGCCTAGCGGCCGGGGAGCTGTTTTTT.

This clonotype occurred a few times. The chain recombines TRBV12-3 or TRBV12-4 with TRBJ2-5, with unresolved D. V lost 3 bases to trimming and J lost 2 bases, with 13 bases between them. The CDR3 loop spans 15 amino acids. In nucleotides, the CDR3 is TGTGCCAGCAGTTTTGGGCAGCCGCTACAAGAGACCCAGTACTTC. Translation gives CASSFGQPLQETQYF.